This T cell receptor (beta chain) originates from a study of T cell clonotyping in hematopoietic cell transplantation. Whole-study findings and limits: Few recipient clonotypes overlapped donors; over 95% were de novo at given depth. Recipient TCR diversity dropped after transplant; expanded clonotypes rose from day 30 to 180.

Unmatched junction bases numbered 5, after V lost 3 bases and J lost 2 bases. The CDR3 is 15 residues long. The germline gives CDR1 LNHDA, CDR2 SQIVND (reference sequence). Recipients were bled about 28 days pretransplant and at posttransplant days 30, 100, 180. The protocol was immunoSEQ multiplex PCR, while the TCRdb copy is restricted to in-frame clones and leaves out a portion. The profile covers approximately 4,600 clones, with roughly 77% appearing a single time and under 30% taken by the ten largest. This clone came up a few times. Its specificity is unknown. Specimen: peripheral blood mononuclear cells, collected 100 days after allogeneic stem cell transplant. The receptor's source is a female patient in her forties or fifties who had an allogeneic stem cell transplant from an unrelated donor, so the T cells may come from the graft donor. Some clones in this sample may be carry-over from other donors' samples. The chain employs TRBV19 and TRBJ2-3; 7 bases are a match to TRBD2. CDR3 amino acids: CASSMRGGNTDTQYF. CDR3 coding DNA: TGTGCCAGTAGTATGCGCGGGGGTAACACAGATACGCAGTATTTT.